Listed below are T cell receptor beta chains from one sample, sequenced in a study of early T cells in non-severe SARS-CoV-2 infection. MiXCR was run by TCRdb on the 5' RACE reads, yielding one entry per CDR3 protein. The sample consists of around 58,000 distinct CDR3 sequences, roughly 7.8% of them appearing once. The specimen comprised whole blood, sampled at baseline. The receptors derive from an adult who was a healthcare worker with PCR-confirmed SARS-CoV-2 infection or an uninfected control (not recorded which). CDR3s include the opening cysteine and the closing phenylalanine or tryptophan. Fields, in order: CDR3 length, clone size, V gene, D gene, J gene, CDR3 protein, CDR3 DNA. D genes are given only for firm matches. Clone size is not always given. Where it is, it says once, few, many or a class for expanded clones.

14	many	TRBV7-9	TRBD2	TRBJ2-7	CASSRPGREDEQYF	TGTGCCAGCAGCAGACCCGGACGGGAGGACGAGCAGTACTTC
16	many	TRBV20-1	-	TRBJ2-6	CSAREGTLTGANVLTF	TGCAGTGCTAGAGAGGGGACATTGACTGGGGCCAACGTCCTGACTTTC
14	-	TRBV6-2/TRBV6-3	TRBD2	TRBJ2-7	CASISSGYSYEQYF	TGTGCCAGCATCTCTAGCGGATACTCCTACGAGCAGTACTTC
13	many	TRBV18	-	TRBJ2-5	CASLPGHQETQYF	TGTGCCAGCTTGCCGGGACATCAAGAGACCCAGTACTTC
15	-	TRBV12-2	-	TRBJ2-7	CASRLRASLIYEQYF	TGTGCAAGTCGCCTCCGGGCCTCGCTAATCTACGAGCAGTACTTC
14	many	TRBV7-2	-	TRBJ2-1	CASSLAPGRDEQFF	TGTGCCAGCAGCTTAGCCCCAGGTAGGGATGAGCAGTTCTTC
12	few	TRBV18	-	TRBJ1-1	CASSDGRTEAFF	TGTGCCAGCTCAGATGGACGTACTGAAGCTTTCTTT
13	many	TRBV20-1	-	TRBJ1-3	CSATRDARNTIYF	TGCAGTGCTACCAGAGACGCTAGGAACACCATATATTTT
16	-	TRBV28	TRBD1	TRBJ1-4	CASSIYGTGGNEKLFF	TGTGCCAGCAGTATCTATGGGACAGGGGGCAATGAAAAACTGTTTTTT
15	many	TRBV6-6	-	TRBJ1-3	CASSYPSRSGNTIYF	TGTGCCAGCAGTTACCCCTCTCGATCTGGAAACACCATATATTTT
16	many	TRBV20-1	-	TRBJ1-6	CSAPEDQGSYNSPLHF	TGCAGTGCCCCAGAGGATCAAGGATCCTATAATTCACCCCTCCACTTT
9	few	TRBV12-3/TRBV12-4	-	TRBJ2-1	CASSSADLF	TGTGCCAGCAGTTCCGCGGACCTTTTC
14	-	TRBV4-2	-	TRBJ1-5	CASSQEMGNQPQHF	TGTGCCAGCAGCCAAGAGATGGGAAATCAGCCCCAGCATTTT
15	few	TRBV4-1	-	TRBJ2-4	CASSQVSLAKNIQYF	TGCGCCAGCAGCCAAGTTTCGCTAGCCAAAAACATTCAGTACTTC
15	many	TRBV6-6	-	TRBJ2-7	CASSPIAGTSYEQYF	TGTGCCAGCAGCCCTATCGCCGGGACAAGCTACGAGCAGTACTTC
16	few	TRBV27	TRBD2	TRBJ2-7	CASSSLPSGSLGEQYF	TGTGCCAGCAGCTCCCTTCCTAGCGGGAGTTTAGGTGAGCAGTACTTC
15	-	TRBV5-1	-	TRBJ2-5	CASSPNPGSGETQYF	TGCGCCAGCAGCCCAAACCCCGGGAGCGGAGAGACCCAGTACTTC
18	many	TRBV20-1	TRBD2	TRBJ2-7	CSARLPPGLAGGPYEQYF	TGCAGTGCTAGACTCCCCCCGGGACTAGCGGGAGGGCCCTACGAGCAGTACTTC
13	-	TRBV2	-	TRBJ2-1	CANHRVSYNEQFF	TGTGCCAACCACAGGGTGTCCTACAATGAGCAGTTCTTC
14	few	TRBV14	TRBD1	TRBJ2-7	CASSLTTGAHEQYF	TGTGCCAGCAGCCTCACAACAGGGGCCCACGAGCAGTACTTC
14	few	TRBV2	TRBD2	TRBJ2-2	CASRTSPNTGELFF	TGTGCCAGCAGGACTAGCCCTAACACCGGGGAGCTGTTTTTT
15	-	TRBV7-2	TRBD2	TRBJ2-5	CASSPASSGKETQYF	TGTGCCAGCAGCCCGGCGTCTAGCGGGAAAGAGACCCAGTACTTC
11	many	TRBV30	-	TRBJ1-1	CAWVLNTEAFF	TGTGCCTGGGTACTGAACACTGAAGCTTTCTTT
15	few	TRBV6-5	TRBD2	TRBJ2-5	CASSIAGGLGETQYF	TGTGCCAGCTCGATAGCGGGAGGGCTCGGAGAGACCCAGTACTTC
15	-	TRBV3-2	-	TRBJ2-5	CASSRTQGRLETQYF	TGTGCCAGCAGTCGAACTCAGGGTCGATTGGAGACCCAGTACTTC
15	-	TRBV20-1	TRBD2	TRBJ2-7	CSARPLAGVSYEQYF	TGCAGTGCTCGACCCCTAGCGGGGGTCTCCTACGAGCAGTACTTC
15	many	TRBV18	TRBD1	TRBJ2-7	CASSPGTGGFHEQYF	TGTGCCAGCTCCCCCGGGACAGGGGGCTTTCACGAGCAGTACTTC
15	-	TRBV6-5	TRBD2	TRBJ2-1	CASSFTSGSGNEQFF	TGTGCCAGCAGTTTCACTAGCGGGAGTGGCAATGAGCAGTTCTTC
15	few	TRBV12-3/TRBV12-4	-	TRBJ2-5	CANSKGSGGGETQYF	TGTGCCAACTCGAAGGGGAGCGGAGGGGGCGAGACCCAGTACTTC
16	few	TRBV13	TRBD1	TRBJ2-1	CASSSRQGFSYNEQFF	TGTGCCAGCAGCTCGCGACAGGGGTTCTCCTACAATGAGCAGTTCTTC
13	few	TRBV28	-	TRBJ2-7	CASSFASSYEQYF	TGTGCCAGCAGTTTCGCGAGCTCCTACGAGCAGTACTTC
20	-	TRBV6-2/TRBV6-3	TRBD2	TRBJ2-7	CASSSGIGLAGVILSLGQYF	TGTGCCAGCAGCTCCGGGATCGGACTAGCGGGAGTCATCCTCTCCCTCGGGCAGTACTTC
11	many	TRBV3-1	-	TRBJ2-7	CASSLGREQYF	TGTGCCAGCAGCCTGGGGCGCGAGCAGTACTTC
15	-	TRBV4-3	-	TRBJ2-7	CASSQGSGPAYEQYF	TGCGCCAGCAGCCAGGGAAGCGGGCCGGCCTACGAGCAGTACTTC
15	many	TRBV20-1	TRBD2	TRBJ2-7	CSARVGTSATYEQYF	TGCAGTGCTAGAGTCGGGACTAGCGCAACCTACGAGCAGTACTTC
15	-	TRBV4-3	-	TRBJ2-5	CASSRSRGVGETQYF	TGCGCCAGCAGCCGCTCGCGAGGGGTTGGAGAGACCCAGTACTTC
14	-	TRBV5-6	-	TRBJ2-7	CASSWGTGSYEQYF	TGTGCCAGCAGCTGGGGGACCGGGAGCTACGAGCAGTACTTC
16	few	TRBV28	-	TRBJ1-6	CASSPPWGRKNSPLHF	TGTGCCAGCAGTCCCCCCTGGGGCAGGAAGAATTCACCCCTCCACTTT
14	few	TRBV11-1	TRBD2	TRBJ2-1	CASSLATSGNEQFF	TGTGCCAGCAGCTTAGCAACTAGCGGCAATGAGCAGTTCTTC
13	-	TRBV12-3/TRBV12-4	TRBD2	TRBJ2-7	CASSKSGISEQYF	TGTGCCAGCAGTAAAAGCGGGATCTCCGAGCAGTACTTC
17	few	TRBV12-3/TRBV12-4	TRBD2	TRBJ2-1	CASSLVLAGGFYNEQFF	TGTGCCAGCAGTTTAGTCCTGGCGGGAGGTTTCTACAATGAGCAGTTCTTC
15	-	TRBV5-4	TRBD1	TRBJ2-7	CASSSPGTGPAEQYF	TGTGCCAGCAGCTCCCCCGGGACAGGGCCAGCAGAGCAGTACTTC
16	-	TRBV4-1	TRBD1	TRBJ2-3	CASSHGLQGGTDTQYF	TGCGCCAGCAGCCATGGCCTGCAGGGGGGCACAGATACGCAGTATTTT
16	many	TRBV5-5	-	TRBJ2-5	CASSLNNMRQGGTQYF	TGTGCCAGCAGCTTGAATAATATGAGACAGGGAGGGACCCAGTACTTC
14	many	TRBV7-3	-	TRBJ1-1	CASSLNRMNTEAFF	TGTGCCAGCAGCTTAAATCGGATGAACACTGAAGCTTTCTTT
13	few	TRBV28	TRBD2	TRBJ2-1	CASSLSGGNEQFF	TGTGCCAGCAGTTTATCGGGAGGGAATGAGCAGTTCTTC